Sequencing of this T cell receptor (beta chain) was carried out in a study of blood T cells in healthy people across ages. Notes on this clonotype: Antigen specificity is unknown.

Regarding the study as a whole: Diversity of TCR beta per million T cells declined in a roughly linear way with age.

Germline V CDR1 and CDR2: LNHDA, SQIVND (reference sequence). CDR3 length equals 15 residues. J was trimmed by 8 bases and V by 4 bases; bases with no gene match: 7. A second 7 to 11 cycle PCR used barcoded and J-beta primers. One entry per CDR3 protein, called by TCRdb with MiXCR from the 5' RACE reads. The table includes about 720,000 distinct CDR3 sequences, more than 20% detected once. These data are also associated with another study on T cells of mothers and their children.

This chain links TRBV19 with TRBJ2-1; 11 nucleotides align to TRBD1. This TCR was recovered from a boy aged 5-17 years in good health. The sequenced sample consisted of blood. The CDR3 sequence: CASSTLGTGGYEQFF. The CDR3 DNA sequence: TGTGCCAGTAGTACCCTAGGGACAGGGGGTTATGAGCAGTTCTTC.